In this sample, the clone carrying this TCR beta chain turned up a few times. The antigen is unknown. The sample belongs to a study of shared clonotypes between healthy human individuals. In the study overall: Researchers assigned three CD4 naive, three CD4 memory, two CD8 naive and one CD8 memory plate to each donor. Study-level results: Despite large depth, rarefaction showed incomplete sorted-subset sequencing. Naive subsets typically showed greater estimated richness than memory subsets. Read depth was anticipated to influence clonotype sharing among donors.

The CDR3 loop spans 15 amino acids. Germline lookup yields CDR1 SGHNT and CDR2 YYREEE (reference sequence). The ends lost 5 bases at V and 2 bases at J; junction bases unmatched: 4. Clones were sequenced by immunoSEQ multiplex PCR, and TCRdb holds only the in-frame ones, with some missing. The sample includes under 850,000 clones, 72% of them seen just once. The origin of this receptor is a woman in her 30s in good health. Sequenced input: memory CD4+ T cells sorted from blood. Described subset: CD45RA-negative fraction. This chain uses TRBV5-4 with TRBJ2-3, with 11 bases aligning to TRBD1. In DNA form, the CDR3 reads TGTGCCAGCAGTGGACAGGGGGCCTTCACAGATACGCAGTATTTT. As protein: CASSGQGAFTDTQYF.